This passage covers 8 T cell receptor beta chains from one sample sequenced in a study of blood T cell repertoires in COVID-19. Generated by immunoSEQ multiplex PCR, the TCRdb table keeps only in-frame clones and is missing some. In the table there are under 200,000 clones, 75% to 95% of which are singletons. The specimen sequenced was peripheral blood. These TCRs come from a man aged 50-60 years with acute or convalescent COVID-19.

V gene TRBV25-1 combines with J gene TRBJ2-2; 7 bases map to TRBD2. Germline V CDR1 and CDR2: MGHDK, SYGVNS. This CDR3 has 18 residues. V was pared by 1 base and J by 7 bases, with 15 bases of the junction left unmatched. CDR3 protein: CASSEWGLGGRAHGELFF. DNA for the CDR3: TGTGCCAGCAGTGAATGGGGACTTGGGGGGAGGGCCCACGGGGAGCTGTTTTTT.

V and J are TRBV16 and TRBJ1-5, with a possible D match to TRBD1 (5 bases). V was cut by 2 bases and J by 9 bases, with 14 bases left in between. The germline CDR1 and CDR2 sequences are KGHSY and FQNENV. The CDR3 sequence is 14 residues long. CDR3 DNA sequence: TGTGCCAGCAGCCAAAAAAGGGGCGTTGGGCCCCAGCATTTT. Translation: CASSQKRGVGPQHF.

The V call is TRBV19, the J call TRBJ1-3; D is perhaps TRBD1 (6 bases). CDR3 length equals 15 residues. Trimming removed 6 bases from V and 0 bases from J, with 12 bases in between. Per germline, CDR1 LNHDA and CDR2 SQIVND (reference sequence). This CDR3 reads CASSPRTASGNTIYF. The CDR3 DNA is TGTGCCAGTAGCCCTAGGACAGCCTCTGGAAACACCATATATTTT.

This chain links TRBV6-6 with TRBJ2-3; 11 bases match TRBD1. The length of the CDR3 is 14 residues. The V segment lost 7 bases and the J segment 7 bases; nucleotides outside the gene matches: 7. Germline values: CDR1 MNHNY, CDR2 SVGAGI (reference sequence). CDR3 DNA: TGTGCCAGCACCACGGGACAGGGGGTGAATACGCAGTATTTT. This codes for CASTTGQGVNTQYF.

This chain links TRBV7-9 with TRBJ1-2; tentatively, D is TRBD1 (5 bases). Trimming removed 5 bases at V and 7 bases at J, with 14 bases between. CDR1 and CDR2 (germline): SEHNR, FQNEAQ (reference sequence). The CDR3 covers 13 residues. CDR3 loop: CASSLDSPSGYTF. As DNA, the CDR3 is TGTGCCAGCAGCCTCGACAGTCCCTCTGGCTACACCTTC.

This chain joins TRBV7-2 and TRBJ2-2; D is undetermined. CDR1 is SGHTA and CDR2 is FQGNSA in the germline V gene. V was pared by 4 bases and J by 0 bases, with 3 bases between. The CDR3 totals 13 residues. The CDR3 sequence: CASSSPNTGELFF. The CDR3 nucleotides are TGTGCCAGCAGCTCTCCGAACACCGGGGAGCTGTTTTTT.

This chain connects TRBV7-9 to TRBJ1-1; the D is unclear. Germline V CDR1 and CDR2: SEHNR, FQNEAQ (reference sequence). Trimming removed 0 bases from V and 5 bases from J, with 4 bases in between. The CDR3 has 12 amino acids. CDR3: CASSLAETEAFF. The CDR3 DNA reads as TGTGCCAGCAGCTTAGCTGAGACTGAAGCTTTCTTT.

The V and J genes are TRBV19 and TRBJ1-5; D call uncertain. Trimming cost V 2 bases and J 1 base, with 12 bases left between them. The germline gives CDR1 LNHDA, CDR2 SQIVND (reference sequence). CDR3 length equals 16 residues. The CDR3 spells CASSILPGRSNQPQHF. The CDR3 DNA reads as TGTGCCAGTAGTATATTGCCAGGAAGGAGCAATCAGCCCCAGCATTTT.